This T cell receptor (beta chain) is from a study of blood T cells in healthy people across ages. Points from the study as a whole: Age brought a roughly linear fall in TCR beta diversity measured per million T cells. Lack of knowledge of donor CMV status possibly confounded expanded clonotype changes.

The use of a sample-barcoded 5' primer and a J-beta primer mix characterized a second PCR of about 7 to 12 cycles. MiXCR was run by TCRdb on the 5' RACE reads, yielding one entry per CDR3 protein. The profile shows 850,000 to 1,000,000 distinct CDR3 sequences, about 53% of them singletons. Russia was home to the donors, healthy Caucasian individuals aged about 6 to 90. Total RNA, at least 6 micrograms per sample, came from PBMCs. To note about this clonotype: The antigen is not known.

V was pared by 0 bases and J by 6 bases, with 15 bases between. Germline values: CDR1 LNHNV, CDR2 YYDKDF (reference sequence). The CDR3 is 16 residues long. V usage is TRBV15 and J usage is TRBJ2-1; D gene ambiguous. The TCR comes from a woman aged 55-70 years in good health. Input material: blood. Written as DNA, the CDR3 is TGTGCCACCAGCAGAGACCCGGAAGGGTGCCGCAATGAGCAGTTCTTC. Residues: CATSRDPEGCRNEQFF.